This TCR beta chain was sequenced during a study of blood T cell repertoires in COVID-19. Turning to the study itself: Sources were T cells, B-cell-depleted T cells, or PBMCs; the material itself was cDNA or gDNA.

Germline V gene sequence: CDR1 KGHSH, CDR2 LQKENI. The CDR3 totals 17 residues. V was clipped by 3 bases and J by 7 bases; unmatched bases: 12. Using immunoSEQ multiplex PCR, the repertoire was profiled, and TCRdb retains in-frame clones only, with some absent. This table has approximately 160,000 clones, approximately 87% appearing once. The J gene is TRBJ2-3, the V gene TRBV18; 11 nucleotides match TRBD2. Sequencing was done on a sample of PBMCs or T cells enriched from blood (not recorded which). This receptor was taken from a woman in her fifties or sixties who had recovered from COVID-19. The CDR3 DNA reads TGTGCCAGCTCACCTTCGGCCGGGACTAGCGGCGCATATACGCAGTATTTT. This encodes CASSPSAGTSGAYTQYF.